A selection of T cell receptor beta chains follows, all from one sample in a study of regulatory T cells in long-lasting Graves disease. In TCRdb, the multiplex PCR reads were re-called with MiXCR into one record per CDR3 protein. The top ten clones hold about an eighth of a sample with roughly 500,000 distinct CDR3 sequences, roughly 22% of them seen once. This specimen was peripheral blood mononuclear cells (PBMCs), taken when the disease was refractory, from a patient treated with antithyroid drugs. These TCRs come from a female donor with Graves disease. Both conserved end residues are part of each CDR3. The D gene is left open where the match is weak. Not every row has a clone size; where given, it reads once, few, many or a size class.

d_call j_call clone_size v_call cdr3_aa cdr3_nt
TRBD2 TRBJ2-4 few TRBV24-1 CATSDLGLAGVGRAKNIQYF TGTGCCACCAGTGATCTGGGACTAGCGGGAGTTGGTAGGGCCAAAAACATTCAGTACTTC
TRBD1 TRBJ2-1 - TRBV7-8 CASSLDRGDEQFF TGTGCCAGCAGCTTAGACAGGGGCGATGAGCAGTTCTTC
TRBD1 TRBJ2-5 - TRBV7-9 CASSFPGTGGLGTQYF TGTGCCAGCAGCTTTCCCGGGACAGGGGGCCTAGGGACCCAGTACTTC
- TRBJ2-3 - TRBV7-6 CASSWIQGWVGTDTQYF TGTGCCAGCAGCTGGATTCAGGGGTGGGTCGGCACAGATACGCAGTATTTT
- TRBJ2-5 few TRBV14 CASSPTNSRETQYF TGTGCCAGCAGCCCTACAAATAGTAGAGAGACCCAGTACTTC
- TRBJ1-4 many TRBV7-2 CASSEDSVFSEKLFF TGTGCCAGCAGCGAGGACAGCGTTTTTTCGGAAAAACTGTTTTTT
- TRBJ2-7 few TRBV29-1 CSVVGGTTYEQYF TGCAGCGTTGTAGGGGGGACTACCTACGAGCAGTACTTC
TRBD2 TRBJ2-7 - TRBV10-3 CAISDSGLAGGYEQYF TGTGCCATCAGCGACTCAGGACTAGCGGGGGGCTACGAGCAGTACTTC
- TRBJ1-6 many TRBV28 CASSPFYGDSPLHF TGTGCCAGCAGCCCCTTTTACGGGGATTCACCCCTCCACTTT
- TRBJ2-7 many TRBV7-9 CASSLVGYEQYF TGTGCCAGCAGCTTAGTCGGCTACGAGCAGTACTTC
- TRBJ1-4 many TRBV28 CASSRTYQREKLFF TGTGCCAGCAGTAGGACCTACCAGAGGGAAAAACTGTTTTTT
- TRBJ1-3 few TRBV7-2 CASSLITSGQIIGNTIYF TGTGCCAGCAGCTTAATTACATCAGGACAGATCATTGGAAACACCATATATTTT
- TRBJ2-7 many TRBV11-2 CASSLSDPGEQYF TGTGCCAGCAGCTTGTCCGATCCAGGGGAGCAGTACTTC
- TRBJ1-1 many TRBV2 CASDFSGSDAEAFF TGTGCCAGCGACTTTTCTGGCTCGGACGCTGAAGCTTTCTTT
- TRBJ2-5 - TRBV20-1 CSASPWGRRAETQYF TGCAGTGCTAGTCCATGGGGGAGAAGGGCAGAGACCCAGTACTTC
- TRBJ2-5 - TRBV30 CAWREAYQETQYF TGTGCCTGGAGGGAGGCGTACCAAGAGACCCAGTACTTC
TRBD1 TRBJ2-3 - TRBV24-1 CATSPGTGFTDTQYF TGTGCCACGTCACCCGGGACAGGCTTCACAGATACGCAGTATTTT
- TRBJ1-4 many TRBV11-2 CASSKIRNEKLFF TGTGCCAGCAGCAAAATTCGAAATGAAAAACTGTTTTTT
- TRBJ1-2 few TRBV20-1 CSARDIGLEHYGYTF TGCAGTGCTAGAGATATAGGCCTAGAGCACTATGGCTACACCTTC
- TRBJ1-2 many TRBV27 CASRTSMGGHGYTF TGTGCCAGCAGAACCTCGATGGGAGGACATGGCTACACCTTC
- TRBJ1-2 - TRBV5-6 CASSLLGPNGYTF TGTGCCAGCAGCTTGCTGGGGCCCAATGGCTACACCTTC
- TRBJ1-2 - TRBV6-2/TRBV6-3 CASSYSALYYGYTF TGTGCCAGCAGTTACTCGGCTCTTTACTATGGCTACACCTTC
- TRBJ2-2 many TRBV6-5 CASSYPPGQANTGELFF TGTGCCAGCAGTTACCCCCCAGGGCAGGCGAACACCGGGGAGCTGTTTTTT
TRBD1 TRBJ1-6 few TRBV20-1 CITGTDNSPLHF TGCATAACTGGGACAGATAATTCACCCCTCCACTTT
- TRBJ1-1 many TRBV20-1 CSASSHTEAFF TGCAGTGCCTCGAGTCACACTGAAGCTTTCTTT
- TRBJ1-1 - TRBV4-3 CASSQGSGDTEAFF TGCGCCAGCAGCCAAGGATCGGGGGACACTGAAGCTTTCTTT
- TRBJ1-5 many TRBV19 CASSVMDTHNQPQHF TGTGCCAGTAGCGTTATGGACACCCACAATCAGCCCCAGCATTTT
- TRBJ1-3 - TRBV29-1 CSARTSSGNTIYF TGCAGCGCCCGGACGAGCTCTGGAAACACCATATATTTT
- TRBJ2-3 - TRBV20-1 CSVKGSPGNTQYF TGCAGTGTTAAGGGCTCCCCGGGGAATACGCAGTATTTT
- TRBJ1-2 - TRBV12-3/TRBV12-4 CASSSGTSGYTF TGTGCCAGCAGCTCCGGGACATCTGGCTACACCTTC
TRBD2 TRBJ2-3 many TRBV27 CASSFTPSGGGNTQYF TGTGCCAGCAGTTTTACCCCTAGCGGGGGGGGTAATACGCAGTATTTT
- TRBJ1-1 - TRBV5-1 CASSWGPPGDTEAFF TGCGCCAGCAGCTGGGGACCCCCCGGGGACACTGAAGCTTTCTTT
- TRBJ1-6 many TRBV28 CASSKNRNSPLHF TGTGCCAGCAGCAAAAACAGGAATTCACCCCTCCACTTT
- TRBJ2-7 few TRBV5-8 CASSSLGRVREQYF TGTGCCAGCAGCTCTCTCGGCAGGGTTCGCGAGCAGTACTTC
- TRBJ2-3 - TRBV28 CASRTGYTDTQYF TGTGCCAGCCGGACGGGTTACACAGATACGCAGTATTTT
- TRBJ1-4 - TRBV4-3 CASSHARGGEKLFF TGCGCCAGCAGCCACGCCAGAGGGGGTGAAAAACTGTTTTTT
- TRBJ1-4 few TRBV28 CATSIQGDPNEKLFF TGTGCCACATCGATACAGGGCGACCCTAATGAAAAACTGTTTTTT
- TRBJ1-6 few TRBV7-2 CASSLQAYPPLHF TGTGCCAGCAGCTTACAGGCCTACCCACCCCTCCACTTT
TRBD1 TRBJ1-5 few TRBV27 CASSPTDRGWASNQPQHF TGTGCCAGCAGTCCAACGGACAGGGGATGGGCTAGCAATCAGCCCCAGCATTTT
- TRBJ2-5 many TRBV7-2 CASSLAPTGETQYF TGTGCCAGCAGCTTAGCGCCCACAGGAGAGACCCAGTACTTC
- TRBJ2-3 - TRBV5-1 CATTQGTSTDTQYF TGCGCCACCACTCAAGGGACTAGCACAGATACGCAGTATTTT
TRBD2 TRBJ2-3 - TRBV29-1 CSVEPLAGDTQYF TGCAGCGTTGAGCCACTAGCGGGGGATACGCAGTATTTT
- TRBJ1-5 - TRBV9 CASSPSGSTTQPQHF TGTGCCAGCAGCCCCAGTGGATCGACAACTCAGCCCCAGCATTTT
- TRBJ1-1 few TRBV20-1 CSAWPQGRGTEAFF TGCAGTGCTTGGCCCCAGGGGCGAGGTACTGAAGCTTTCTTT
- TRBJ2-7 - TRBV6-1 CASSEAADEQYF TGTGCCAGCAGTGAAGCGGCGGACGAGCAGTACTTC
- TRBJ2-5 once TRBV6-2/TRBV6-3 CASSSSRWSEETQYF TGTGCCAGCAGCTCCTCCCGCTGGAGCGAAGAGACCCAGTACTTC
- TRBJ2-7 few TRBV6-5 CASSYSWTSSYEQYF TGTGCCAGCAGTTACTCGTGGACAAGCTCCTACGAGCAGTACTTC
- TRBJ2-7 many TRBV28 CASRREYEQYF TGTGCCAGCAGGCGCGAATACGAGCAGTACTTC
- TRBJ2-7 - TRBV9 CASSVGVSGTYEQYF TGTGCCAGCAGCGTAGGGGTTAGCGGTACCTACGAGCAGTACTTC
TRBD2 TRBJ2-3 - TRBV7-8 CASSLRGTILFTDTQYF TGTGCCAGCAGCTTAAGAGGGACTATATTATTCACAGATACGCAGTATTTT